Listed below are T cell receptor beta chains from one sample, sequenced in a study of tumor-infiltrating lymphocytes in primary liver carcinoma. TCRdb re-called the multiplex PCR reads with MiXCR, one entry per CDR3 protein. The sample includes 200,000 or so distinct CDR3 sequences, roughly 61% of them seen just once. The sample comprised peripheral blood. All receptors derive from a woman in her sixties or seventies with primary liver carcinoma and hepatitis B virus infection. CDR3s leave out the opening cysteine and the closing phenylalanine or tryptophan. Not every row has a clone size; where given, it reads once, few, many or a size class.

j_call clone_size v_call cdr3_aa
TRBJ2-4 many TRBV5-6 ASIRWGSGYIQY
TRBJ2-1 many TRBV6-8 ASSYRDPGNEQF
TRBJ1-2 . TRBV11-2 ASSSGSSYGYA
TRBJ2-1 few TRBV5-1 ASSLVLRGRYNDEQF
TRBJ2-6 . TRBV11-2 ASSATSSGANDLT
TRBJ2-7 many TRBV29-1 SVVGAAYEQY
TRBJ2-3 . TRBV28 ASSSQGIRGDTQY
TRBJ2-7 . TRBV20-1 SAKGLAGRSSYEQY
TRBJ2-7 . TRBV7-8 ASSPAGLVRIYEQY
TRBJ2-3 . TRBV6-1 ARSTGPGATDTQY
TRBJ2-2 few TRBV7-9 ASSSDINTGELF
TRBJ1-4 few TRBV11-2 ASSYFDRGGGNEKLF
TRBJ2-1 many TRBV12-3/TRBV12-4 ASSLGGASGLYNEQF
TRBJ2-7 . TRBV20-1 SASGDRRIEQY
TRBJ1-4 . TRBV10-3 ATRRQSNEKLF
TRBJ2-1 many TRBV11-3 ASSHGLEGNNEQF
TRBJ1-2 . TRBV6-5 ASGTTPTGAVYGYT
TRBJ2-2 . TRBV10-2 ASSGGSSGRSGELF
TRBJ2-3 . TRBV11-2 TSSPTTGTYNTDMQY
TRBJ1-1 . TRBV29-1 SVEDKVDRGTNPEAF
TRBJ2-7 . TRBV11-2 TSSSWTADYGQY
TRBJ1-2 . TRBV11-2 VSSPGTYGNT
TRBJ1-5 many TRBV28 ASSLWGQPQH
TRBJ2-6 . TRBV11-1 TSGPPTGSSGANLLT
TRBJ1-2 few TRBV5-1 ASSLGGQGNYGYT
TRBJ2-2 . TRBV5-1 ASSLSKGGTGELF
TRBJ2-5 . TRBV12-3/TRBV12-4 ASSPCTVQETQY
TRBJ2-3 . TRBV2 ASSEGTGRTDTQY
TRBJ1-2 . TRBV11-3 ASSLGGDDYT
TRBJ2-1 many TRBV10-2 ASSFTNYNEQF
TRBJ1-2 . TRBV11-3 ASSLVLGRADVYT
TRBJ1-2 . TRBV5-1 ANSPVGTNYGYT
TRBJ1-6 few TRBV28 ASSPTLGRAYNSPLH
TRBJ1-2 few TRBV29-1 SIDRNYGYT
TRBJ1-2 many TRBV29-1 SGGGDYGYT
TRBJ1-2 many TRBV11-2 ASSSGEDYGYT
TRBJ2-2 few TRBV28 ASTPRLAVTGELF
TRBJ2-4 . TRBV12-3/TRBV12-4 ASGLVFGGSAKNIQY
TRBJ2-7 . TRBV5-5 ASSLASWTNGGYEQY
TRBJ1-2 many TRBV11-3 ASSPKENPNYGYT
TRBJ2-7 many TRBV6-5 ASSYSMPSLSGSYEQY
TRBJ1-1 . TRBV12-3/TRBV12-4 ASNIRGSLLREAF
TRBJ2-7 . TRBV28 ASKTGLSYEQY
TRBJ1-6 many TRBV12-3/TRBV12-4 ASSRVPSPLH
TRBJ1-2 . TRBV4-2 ASSQEWTYDGYT
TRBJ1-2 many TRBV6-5 ASSYSQGSNYGYT
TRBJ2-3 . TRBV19 ASSPGRQSGTDTQY
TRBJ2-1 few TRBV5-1 ASSPGQGFPNEQF
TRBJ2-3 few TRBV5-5 ASSPAGTSASTDTQY
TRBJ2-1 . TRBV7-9 ASNRGQGRNGQF
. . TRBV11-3 ASSRWDSRTTVTQH
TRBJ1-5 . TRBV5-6 ASSLGDKGRAQPQH
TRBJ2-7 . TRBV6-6 ASSHSPGRSSYEQY
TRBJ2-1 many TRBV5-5 ASSLDTQHNYNEQF
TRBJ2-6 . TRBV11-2 ASSPRRQTSGTNVLT
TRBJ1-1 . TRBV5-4 ASSFARDTEAF
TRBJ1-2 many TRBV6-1 ASVTKVWVANYGYT
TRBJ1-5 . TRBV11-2 VSSLTGDGQPQH
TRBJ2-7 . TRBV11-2 ASSLGFIGFYEQY